A single sample gave rise to the 14 T cell receptor beta chains below, sequenced in a study of blood T cells in healthy people across ages. Alongside a J-beta primer mix, a sample-barcoded 5' primer served in a second PCR lasting about 7 to 11 cycles. One entry per CDR3 protein results from TCRdb running MiXCR on the 5' RACE reads. The table lists over 1.5 million distinct CDR3 sequences, around half of them singletons. Source material: blood. These TCRs come from a woman between 35 and 50 years old in good health.

The chain joins TRBV10-2 to TRBJ2-1; 15 bases align to TRBD2. J gave up 2 bases and V 2 bases, and 4 bases lay outside the gene matches. Per the germline V gene, CDR1 is WSHSY and CDR2 is SAAADI. The CDR3 runs to 18 residues. In DNA form, the CDR3 reads TGCGCCAGCAGTGAGGGACTAGCGGGGGGGCTGACCTACAATGAGCAGTTCTTC. It translates to CASSEGLAGGLTYNEQFF.

The chain has TRBV15 and TRBJ2-7, with D perhaps matching TRBD1 (5 bases). Between the trimmed V and J ends, which lost 0 bases and 2 bases, there was a span of 20 bases. The CDR3 sequence is 18 residues long. Germline CDR1 LNHNV, CDR2 YYDKDF (reference sequence). The CDR3: CATSRDEQDAVRAYEQYF. The CDR3 bases are TGTGCCACCAGCAGAGATGAACAGGATGCGGTACGAGCCTACGAGCAGTACTTC.

This clonotype was seen only once. This rearrangement joins TRBV7-9 to TRBJ2-3, with TRBD2 matching over 11 bases. The CDR3 is made up of 19 amino acids. V lost 4 bases to trimming and J lost 8 bases; unmatched junction nucleotides: 20. Per the germline V gene, CDR1 is SEHNR and CDR2 is FQNEAQ (reference sequence). Here the CDR3 DNA reads TGTGCCAGCAGCTCCACTTTGATACTAGCGGGGGTAGATGGTGGTACGCAGTATTTT. This codes for CASSSTLILAGVDGGTQYF. Together with reference TRBV7-9 and TRBJ2-3, the CDR3 gives the full variable domain: DTGVSQNPRHKITKRGQNVTFRCDPISEHNRLYWYRQTLGQGPEFLTYFQNEAQLEKSRLLSDRFSAERPKGSFSTLEIQRTEQGDSAMYLCASSSTLILAGVDGGTQYFGPGTRLTVL.

This clonotype was seen a handful of times. The J gene is TRBJ2-1, the V gene TRBV5-1; D is possibly TRBD1 (6 bases). The CDR3 length is 15 residues. Germline V gene data show CDR1 as SGHRS and CDR2 as YFSETQ. V shed 4 bases and J shed 8 bases, with 19 bases lying between them. The DNA of the CDR3 is TGCGCCAGCAGCGCAGGGGCCGTGATTGGGGATGAGCAGTTCTTC. Protein sequence: CASSAGAVIGDEQFF.

This clonotype turned up a few times. The rearrangement links TRBV10-3 to TRBJ2-4; possible D gene TRBD2, 6 bases. Trimming took 6 bases from V and 0 from J, leaving 15 bases between them. Looked up from germline, CDR1 is ENHRY and CDR2 is SYGVKD. The CDR3 extends over 16 amino acids. CDR3 sequence (DNA): TGTGCCATCAGAAAAAGCGGGTTTTTAGCCAAAAACATTCAGTACTTC. As protein: CAIRKSGFLAKNIQYF.

The V call is TRBV6-2 or TRBV6-3, the J call TRBJ2-3; no reliable D call. The germline V gene encodes CDR1 MNHEY and CDR2 SVGEGT. CDR3 length: 14 residues. Deletions cut 2 bases from V and 4 bases from J, with 10 bases between. CDR3 sequence (DNA): TGTGCCAGCAGTTACGACTGGGCCCCAGATACGCAGTATTTT. This encodes CASSYDWAPDTQYF.

The chain recombines TRBV6-5 with TRBJ1-2; possible D gene TRBD1, 5 bases. The germline gives CDR1 MNHEY, CDR2 SVGAGI. This CDR3 region has 14 residues. The V end was cut by 8 bases, the J end by 4 bases, with 17 bases between. The CDR3 loop reads CASARDGSSYGYTF. The CDR3 DNA reads TGTGCCAGCGCCCGGGACGGAAGTAGCTATGGCTACACCTTC.

The V call is TRBV27, the J call TRBJ1-6; D might be TRBD1 (5 bases). With 4 bases removed from V and 7 bases from J, the gap between germline ends came to 14 bases. The germline V gene encodes CDR1 MNHEY and CDR2 SMNVEV (reference sequence). This CDR3 is 15 amino acids long. CDR3 nucleotides: TGTGCCAGCAGTTCCCAGGGCCCTCAGAATTCACCCCTCCACTTT. It yields the protein CASSSQGPQNSPLHF.

This clonotype occurred a few times. This chain connects TRBV29-1 to TRBJ1-2; the D gene is possibly TRBD1 (5 bases). V lost 6 bases and J lost 5, with 13 bases in between. The CDR3 runs to 12 residues. Germline values: CDR1 SQVTM, CDR2 ANQGSEA. In nucleotides, the CDR3 is TGCAGCGTGACCGGGACGGGGTATGGCTACACCTTC. Encoded protein: CSVTGTGYGYTF.

The rearrangement uses TRBV7-3 and TRBJ2-1; 8 nucleotides line up with TRBD2. This CDR3 region has 15 residues. Trimming removed 0 bases from V and 6 bases from J; junction bases left unmatched: 4. From germline, CDR1 is SGHTA and CDR2 FQGTGA. This CDR3 is CASSLTPGGRNEQFF. CDR3 DNA sequence: TGTGCCAGCAGCTTAACCCCGGGGGGGCGCAATGAGCAGTTCTTC.

This clonotype was counted between two and nine times. V gene TRBV5-6 combines with J gene TRBJ2-1; TRBD1 might be the D (5 bases). The germline gives CDR1 SGHDT, CDR2 YYEEEE. CDR3 length equals 16 residues. Trimming removed 4 bases from V and 0 bases from J, with 14 bases in between. CDR3 sequence (DNA): TGTGCCAGCAGCCTCCAGGGTGAGAGCTCCTACAATGAGCAGTTCTTC. The encoded protein is CASSLQGESSYNEQFF.

The J gene is TRBJ2-1, the V gene TRBV7-2, with a tentative D call TRBD1 (5 bases). Trimming took off 6 bases at V and 2 bases at J, with 14 bases between the two ends. This CDR3 spans 15 amino acids. Germline V gives CDR1 SGHTA, CDR2 FQGNSA. CDR3 bases: TGTGCCAGCAGTCTCAGGGATTACCCCTACAATGAGCAGTTCTTC. It is translated as CASSLRDYPYNEQFF.

The V and J genes are TRBV11-1 and TRBJ1-2; D uncertain. Trimming took off 3 bases at V and 6 bases at J, with 11 bases between the two ends. Per germline, CDR1 SGHAT and CDR2 FQDESV (reference sequence). The CDR3 has 13 amino acids. CDR3 sequence: CASSLNTWDGYTF. The CDR3 DNA reads as TGTGCCAGCAGCTTGAACACATGGGATGGCTACACCTTC.

The chain has TRBV5-5 and TRBJ1-2; weak D call: TRBD1 (5 bases). The CDR3 runs to 12 residues. The V gene lost 4 bases and the J gene lost 8 bases, with 12 bases spanning the gap. Germline values: CDR1 SGHKS, CDR2 YYEKEE (reference sequence). The CDR3 spells CASSPRDLGYTF. The CDR3 DNA reads as TGTGCCAGCAGCCCAAGGGACTTGGGCTACACCTTC.